The 24 T cell receptor beta chains presented below share a single source sample, sequenced in a study of cytomegalovirus exposure and HLA in healthy donors. Primers: 60 Vbeta forward and 13 Jbeta reverse. Clones were read by immunoSEQ multiplex PCR, and TCRdb kept only the in-frame ones, dropping some. This table has around 100,000 clones, about 76% appearing once. The sample was PBMCs. Every receptor here comes from an older woman in good health and CMV-seropositive.

The chain employs TRBV11-3 and TRBJ2-5; 12 bases align to TRBD2. Germline V lookup: CDR1 SGHNT, CDR2 YENEEA. V shed 5 bases, J shed 4 bases, and the junction held 8 bases outside the gene matches. CDR3 size: 16 residues. Here the CDR3 reads CASSPPTSGRGETQYF. The CDR3 DNA sequence: TGTGCCAGCAGCCCCCCGACTAGCGGGAGAGGAGAGACCCAGTACTTC.

This chain joins TRBV7-2 and TRBJ2-1; 7 bases agree with TRBD2. V lost 5 bases and J lost 1; bases outside the gene matches: 8. The CDR3 is 16 amino acids. Germline values: CDR1 SGHTA, CDR2 FQGNSA. CDR3 in amino acids: CASSTRSGGSYNEQFF. As DNA, the CDR3 is TGTGCCAGCAGCACTAGATCGGGGGGATCCTACAATGAGCAGTTCTTC.

DNA for the CDR3: TGTGCCAGCAGCCCCCGATCACAAAACCAAGAGACCCAGTACTTC. It is translated as CASSPRSQNQETQYF. The chain combines TRBV11-2 with TRBJ2-5; D gene ambiguous. Trimming removed 5 bases at V and 0 bases at J, with 13 bases between. Germline-derived CDR1 and CDR2 are SGHAT and FQNNGV. The CDR3 is made up of 15 amino acids.

This chain links TRBV7-2 with TRBJ2-3, with a weak D call TRBD2 (6 bases). The CDR3 is 13 amino acids. Germline loops: CDR1 SGHTA, CDR2 FQGNSA. V shed 5 bases and J shed 9 bases, with 15 bases lying between them. The CDR3 protein is CASSPLASVTQYF. The CDR3 bases are TGTGCCAGCAGCCCGCTAGCGTCGGTCACGCAGTATTTT.

The J gene is TRBJ2-5, the V gene TRBV5-8; 13 bases are shared with TRBD2. The CDR3 contains 16 residues. Germline V gene sequence: CDR1 SGHTS, CDR2 YDEGEE. Germline trimming cut 4 bases from V and 7 bases from J; bases unmatched to any gene: 10. CDR3 sequence: CASSRRTSGSKGTQYF. The CDR3 coding sequence is TGTGCCAGCAGCCGTAGGACTAGCGGGAGTAAAGGGACCCAGTACTTC.

The V gene is TRBV5-1, the J gene TRBJ2-5, with a tentative D call TRBD1 (6 bases). The germline V gene encodes CDR1 SGHRS and CDR2 YFSETQ. The germline V and J ends were trimmed by 3 bases and 5 bases, with 14 bases remaining between them. The CDR3 length is 14 residues. The CDR3 sequence: CASSSGQRRETQYF. Here the CDR3 DNA reads TGCGCCAGCAGCTCCGGACAGCGCCGGGAGACCCAGTACTTC. The whole variable domain, remainder taken from reference TRBV5-1 and TRBJ2-5, is KAGVTQTPRYLIKTRGQQVTLSCSPISGHRSVSWYQQTPGQGLQFLFEYFSETQRNKGNFPGRFSGRQFSNSRSEMNVSTLELGDSALYLCASSSGQRRETQYFGPGTRLLVL.

CDR3 in amino acids: CASSSSPGGWVTGELFF. The CDR3 bases are TGTGCCAGCAGCTCATCTCCAGGGGGGTGGGTCACCGGGGAGCTGTTTTTT. V gene TRBV7-2 combines with J gene TRBJ2-2, with TRBD1 as a possible D gene (7 bases). The CDR3 length is 17 residues. V shed 4 bases and J shed 4 bases, with 19 bases lying between them. Germline CDR1 and CDR2: SGHTA and FQGNSA. Full variable domain (outside the CDR3, taken from reference TRBV7-2 and TRBJ2-2): GAGVSQSPSNKVTEKGKDVELRCDPISGHTALYWYRQSLGQGLEFLIYFQGNSAPDKSGLPSDRFSAERTGGSVSTLTIQRTQQEDSAVYLCASSSSPGGWVTGELFFGEGSRLTVL.

V gene TRBV6-4 combines with J gene TRBJ1-4, with 9 bases lining up with TRBD1. Germline CDR1 is MRHNA and CDR2 is SNTAGT. The CDR3 is made up of 16 amino acids. V gave up 3 bases and J gave up 6 bases; unmatched junction bases: 8. The CDR3 bases are TGTGCCAGCAGTGAACCTGGCACAGGGGGCGATGAAAAACTGTTTTTT. It yields the protein CASSEPGTGGDEKLFF.

This clone was seen once. The rearrangement uses TRBV11-3 and TRBJ1-1, with 8 positions matching TRBD1. This CDR3 is built from 14 residues. V lost 4 bases and J lost 6; bases outside the gene matches: 7. The germline CDR1 and CDR2 sequences are SGHNT and YENEEA. DNA for the CDR3: TGTGCCAGCAGCTCAGACAGGGGAGTGTCTGAAGCTTTCTTT. As protein: CASSSDRGVSEAFF.

This clone was seen a few times. V is TRBV2 and J is TRBJ1-1, with TRBD1 as a possible D gene (5 bases). Germline CDR1 reads SNHLY; CDR2 reads FYNNEI. V dropped 8 bases and J dropped 3 bases, with 16 bases sitting between them. The CDR3 is 14 amino acids. DNA for the CDR3: TGTGCCAGCGTCCTAGGAGGGGACGACACTGAAGCTTTCTTT. Protein: CASVLGGDDTEAFF.

The V gene is TRBV5-1, the J gene TRBJ2-1; D is unresolved. The CDR3 consists of 13 residues. V was clipped by 2 bases and J by 7 bases, with 10 bases between them. Germline-derived CDR1 and CDR2 are SGHRS and YFSETQ. The DNA of the CDR3 is TGCGCCAGCAGCTTCTCCCGAGAGAATGAGCAGTTCTTC. This gives the protein CASSFSRENEQFF.

The chain recombines TRBV4-1 with TRBJ1-2; a possible D gene is TRBD1 (5 bases). The CDR3 contains 15 residues. The V end was cut by 0 bases, the J end by 5 bases, with 13 bases between. The germline CDR1 and CDR2 sequences are MGHRA and YSYEKL. The CDR3 DNA follows: TGCGCCAGCAGCCAAGATACAGGTTCCATATATGGCTACACCTTC. Amino acids: CASSQDTGSIYGYTF.

The rearrangement joins TRBV7-2 to TRBJ2-2, with 12 bases aligning to TRBD2. The junction had 5 bases not matched to a gene; V was cut back by 1 base and J by 8 bases. Germline CDR1 SGHTA, CDR2 FQGNSA. The CDR3 totals 16 residues. The CDR3 coding sequence is TGTGCCAGCAGCTTAGGCCTAGCGGGAGGGATAGGGGAGCTGTTTTTT. It specifies CASSLGLAGGIGELFF. Full variable domain (rest looked up from reference TRBV7-2 and TRBJ2-2): GAGVSQSPSNKVTEKGKDVELRCDPISGHTALYWYRQSLGQGLEFLIYFQGNSAPDKSGLPSDRFSAERTGGSVSTLTIQRTQQEDSAVYLCASSLGLAGGIGELFFGEGSRLTVL.

The chain carries TRBV2 and TRBJ2-2, with TRBD2 matching over 11 bases. Losses at the gene ends were 3 bases for V and 4 bases for J; bases not matched to a gene: 4. The CDR3 is made up of 16 amino acids. Germline CDR1 SNHLY, CDR2 FYNNEI. CDR3 in DNA: TGTGCCAGCAGTGATCTAGCGGGAGGAAGCACCGGGGAGCTGTTTTTT. Translated, it gives CASSDLAGGSTGELFF.

The CDR3: CASSLTRDRHGYTF. The CDR3, as DNA: TGTGCCAGCAGCTTGACTCGGGACAGACATGGCTACACCTTC. The chain is built from TRBV7-9 and TRBJ1-2; 7 bases align to TRBD1. V shed 3 bases, J shed 6 bases, and the junction held 7 bases outside the gene matches. The CDR3 is 14 amino acids. The germline CDR1 and CDR2 sequences are SEHNR and FQNEAQ (reference sequence).

The chain carries TRBV7-2 and TRBJ2-5, with D maybe TRBD1 (5 bases). This CDR3 is built from 14 residues. V was trimmed by 5 bases and J by 2 bases, leaving 12 bases between them. Germline V gene data show CDR1 as SGHTA and CDR2 as FQGNSA. CDR3 sequence (DNA): TGTGCCAGCAGCCCCCGACAGATACAAGAGACCCAGTACTTC. Encoded protein: CASSPRQIQETQYF.

V and J are TRBV5-1 and TRBJ2-7, with 12 bases matching TRBD2. The CDR3 contains 15 residues. CDR1 is SGHRS, CDR2 YFSETQ, per germline. The trim removed 6 bases at V and 0 bases at J, leaving 4 bases unmatched. CDR3 sequence (DNA): TGCGCCAGCACGACGACTAGCGGGAGCTCCTACGAGCAGTACTTC. Its protein product is CASTTTSGSSYEQYF.

This clone showed up just once. The chain joins TRBV18 to TRBJ2-5; 14 bases map to TRBD2. V lost 6 bases to trimming and J lost 6 bases; unmatched junction nucleotides: 6. CDR3 size: 15 residues. Germline loops: CDR1 KGHSH, CDR2 LQKENI. Here the CDR3 reads CASSPGTSGSQTQYF. DNA for the CDR3: TGTGCCAGCTCTCCAGGGACTAGCGGGAGTCAGACCCAGTACTTC.

This clone was detected only once. This chain uses TRBV10-3 with TRBJ2-5, with 7 bases aligning to TRBD2. V lost 1 base to trimming and J lost 2 bases; unmatched junction nucleotides: 4. The V gene's germline CDR1 is ENHRY and CDR2 SYGVKD. This CDR3 has 15 amino acids. The CDR3 nucleotides are TGTGCCATCAGTGAGTTGGGGGGGACTCAAGAGACCCAGTACTTC. Translating it yields CAISELGGTQETQYF.

This clone was observed a few times. The rearrangement links TRBV11-3 to TRBJ1-2; D is unresolved. The germline V gene encodes CDR1 SGHNT and CDR2 YENEEA. V shed 4 bases and J shed 0 bases, with 6 bases lying between them. CDR3 length equals 13 residues. CDR3 protein: CASSSTANYGYTF. In DNA form, the CDR3 reads TGTGCCAGCAGCTCTACGGCTAACTATGGCTACACCTTC.

The chain combines TRBV27 with TRBJ2-5, with TRBD2 matching 13 bases. The tail of the sequence fits TRBJ2-7 better, so the J call may be wrong. Germline V lookup: CDR1 MNHEY, CDR2 SMNVEV (reference sequence). This CDR3 comprises 15 residues. The CDR3 bases are TGTGCCAGCAGTTCATGGACTAGCGGGAGTTACGAGCAGTACTTC. Amino acids: CASSSWTSGSYEQYF.

This clone was picked up one time. V and J are TRBV14 and TRBJ2-7; maybe TRBD2 (6 bases). The length of the CDR3 is 17 residues. The ends were cut back, 1 base at V and 0 bases at J, with 16 bases in the middle. Germline assignment: CDR1 SGHDN and CDR2 FVKESK. The CDR3 sequence is CASSQGIWGLDSYEQYF. The CDR3 DNA follows: TGTGCCAGCAGCCAAGGAATTTGGGGACTCGACTCCTACGAGCAGTACTTC.

In regard to this clone: Within the sample, other DNA sequences also encode this same CDR3. This rearrangement joins TRBV11-3 to TRBJ2-2; 12 nucleotides align to TRBD1. This CDR3 contains 16 residues. CDR1 is SGHNT, CDR2 YENEEA, per germline. V lost 3 bases to trimming and J lost 5 bases; unmatched junction nucleotides: 4. CDR3 in amino acids: CASSLGQGARTGELFF. The CDR3 nucleotides read TGTGCCAGCAGCTTGGGACAGGGGGCGCGTACCGGGGAGCTGTTTTTT.

V is TRBV19 and J is TRBJ1-2; 9 bases agree with TRBD1. Germline assignment: CDR1 LNHDA and CDR2 SQIVND (reference sequence). Trimming took 7 bases from V and 1 from J; bases not matched to a gene: 7. The CDR3 totals 15 residues. The DNA for the CDR3 is TGTGCCAGTAATCCCGGGACAGGGATTAACTATGGCTACACCTTC. Translated: CASNPGTGINYGYTF.